A selection of T cell receptor beta chains follows, all from one sample in a study of CD8+CD57+ T cells in acquired aplastic anemia. TCRdb itself ran the reads through MiXCR, one entry per CDR3 protein. The sample includes roughly 290,000 distinct CDR3 sequences, 56% of them seen just once. The specimen was sorted CD4+, CD8+, or CD8+CD57+ T cells (not recorded which) from PBMCs. The receptor source for this set is a human donor with aplastic anemia. Each CDR3 is given with its conserved first and last residue. D genes are given only for firm matches. The size of a clone is reported for some rows only, either as once, few or many, or as a class for expanded clones.

V gene	D gene	J gene	clone size	CDR3 DNA	CDR3 protein
TRBV5-4	NA	TRBJ1-3	NA	TGTGCCAGCAGCGGCAGGGGTACTGGAAACACCATATATTTT	CASSGRGTGNTIYF
TRBV20-1	NA	TRBJ2-7	NA	TGCAGTGCTGCCCCTCACACGGGAGTCCCCTACGAGCAGTACTTC	CSAAPHTGVPYEQYF
TRBV19	NA	TRBJ2-7	many	TGTGCCAGTAGTATAGATCATAATAACTACGAGCAGTACTTC	CASSIDHNNYEQYF
TRBV5-1	NA	TRBJ2-7	many	TGCGCCAGCAGCGTGGGGTTAGGGGGTTCCTACGAGCAGTACTTC	CASSVGLGGSYEQYF
TRBV12-3/TRBV12-4	TRBD1	TRBJ2-7	many	TGTGCCAGCAGTTTCGGGACAGGGGGCATCTACGAGCAGTACTTC	CASSFGTGGIYEQYF
TRBV4-1	NA	TRBJ1-2	many	TGCGCCAGCAGCCAAGAATACGGGATTGGCTACACCTTC	CASSQEYGIGYTF
TRBV12-3/TRBV12-4	NA	TRBJ1-1	NA	TGTGCTAGTGGTTTTATGAACACTGAAGCTTTCTTT	CASGFMNTEAFF
TRBV9	NA	TRBJ1-6	NA	TGTGCCAGCAGCGTGAAAGGGATGAATTCACCCCTCCACTTT	CASSVKGMNSPLHF
TRBV9	TRBD1	TRBJ2-1	many	TGTGCCAGCAGCGTAGAAATCCGGGACAGGGGGGGGAATGAGCAGTTCTTC	CASSVEIRDRGGNEQFF
TRBV2	NA	TRBJ1-1	many	TGTGCCAGCAGTACCACAGTGAACACTGAAGCTTTCTTT	CASSTTVNTEAFF
TRBV18	TRBD1	TRBJ2-7	many	TGTGCCAGCTCACCCCGGGACAGGGGTTACGAGCAGTACTTC	CASSPRDRGYEQYF
TRBV15	TRBD1	TRBJ2-1	NA	TGTGCCACCAGCAGACCCTGGACAGGGGTGAACAATGAGCAGTTCTTC	CATSRPWTGVNNEQFF
TRBV19	NA	TRBJ1-4	many	TGTGCCAGTAGTGGGCAGGGAAGCGAAAAACTGTTTTTT	CASSGQGSEKLFF
TRBV6-5	NA	TRBJ1-2	few	TGTGCCAGCAGTTACCTCACGGGTCTAGGCTACACCTTC	CASSYLTGLGYTF
TRBV19	TRBD1	TRBJ2-7	once	TGTGCCAGTAGTCCTAAACAGGGGATCGGGGAGCAGTACTTC	CASSPKQGIGEQYF
TRBV20-1	NA	TRBJ2-7	NA	TGCAGTGCTAGATCCATGGGTTGGGCTTCCACCTACGAGCAGTACTTC	CSARSMGWASTYEQYF
TRBV25-1	NA	TRBJ1-6	many	TGTGCCAGCAGTGACAGGGTTGACTCACCCCTCCACTTT	CASSDRVDSPLHF
TRBV5-1	TRBD1	TRBJ1-2	many	TGCGCCAGCAGCTTGGCGGACAGGGTAGGCTATGGCTACACCTTC	CASSLADRVGYGYTF
TRBV19	NA	TRBJ1-1	NA	TGTGCCAGTAGTATTTCTACGAACACTGAAGCTTTCTTT	CASSISTNTEAFF
TRBV5-1	NA	TRBJ2-7	NA	TGTGCCAGCAGCCGGGACGTCGGGGGGCAGTACTTC	CASSRDVGGQYF
TRBV6-5	TRBD2	TRBJ2-3	many	TGTGCCAGCATTAGCGGGAGGGCCATAGATACGCAGTATTTT	CASISGRAIDTQYF
TRBV24-1	NA	TRBJ1-2	few	TGTGCCACCAGTGGACCTGAGACAGCTAACTATGGCTACACCTTC	CATSGPETANYGYTF
TRBV20-1	TRBD2	TRBJ2-5	NA	TGCAGTGCTCCTAAGACTAGCGTGGAGACCCAGTACTTC	CSAPKTSVETQYF
TRBV20-1	TRBD1	TRBJ2-7	NA	TGCAGTGCTGAAGCTGTCACAGGGGGCGTCGCCCACGAGCAGTACTTC	CSAEAVTGGVAHEQYF
TRBV5-1	NA	TRBJ2-3	NA	TGCGCCAGCAGCTTGGAGGGTCTAAGGGGCACAGATACGCAGTATTTT	CASSLEGLRGTDTQYF
TRBV7-8	NA	TRBJ2-3	many	TGTGCCAGCAGCTTAGGGGGACCCACAGATACGCAGTATTTT	CASSLGGPTDTQYF
TRBV11-2	NA	TRBJ1-1	many	TGTGCCAGCAGCTCCACAATCCACACTGAAGCTTTCTTT	CASSSTIHTEAFF
TRBV5-1	NA	TRBJ2-1	many	TGCGCCAGCAGCTTGGCCCTTGACTCCCCCAAGGAGCAGTTCTTC	CASSLALDSPKEQFF
TRBV7-9	NA	TRBJ2-5	NA	TGTGCCAGCAGCTACGAGGGTACCCAAGAGACCCAGTACTTC	CASSYEGTQETQYF
TRBV20-1	NA	TRBJ2-5	NA	TGCAGTGCTAAATCTACTAGCCTCGAGGGGACCCAGTACTTC	CSAKSTSLEGTQYF
TRBV20-1	TRBD2	TRBJ2-3	many	TGCAGTGCTAGAGACCCGGGAAATAGCGGGGGACGAAGCACAGATACGCAGTATTTT	CSARDPGNSGGRSTDTQYF